This is a list of T cell receptor beta chains from one sample in a study of shared clonotypes between healthy human individuals. Clones were sequenced by immunoSEQ multiplex PCR, and TCRdb holds only the in-frame ones, with some missing. The repertoire has 85,000 to 100,000 clones, 68% of them found once; the top ten carry approximately 50%. The sequenced sample consisted of memory CD8+ T cells sorted from blood. These receptors came from a man younger than 45 in good health. Each CDR3 is given with its conserved first and last residue. Fields, in order: D gene, V gene, J gene, clone size, CDR3 protein, CDR3 DNA. The D gene is left open where the match is weak. Expanded clones get a size class; other rows say once, few or many, or leave the size out.

d_gene: TRBD2; v_gene: TRBV27; j_gene: TRBJ2-3; abundance: -; CDR3aa: CASRLWASGSLHTQYF; CDR3nt: TGTGCCAGCAGGCTTTGGGCTAGCGGGAGTCTACATACGCAGTATTTT
d_gene: -; v_gene: TRBV11-2; j_gene: TRBJ1-1; abundance: once; CDR3aa: CASRQRTGTAVVRNTEAFF; CDR3nt: TGTGCCAGCAGACAAAGGACCGGGACCGCTGTCGTGAGGAACACTGAAGCTTTCTTT
d_gene: -; v_gene: TRBV6-4; j_gene: TRBJ1-2; abundance: few; CDR3aa: CASSDQSGGGAGYTF; CDR3nt: TGTGCCAGCAGTGACCAATCCGGCGGGGGGGCCGGCTACACCTTC
d_gene: TRBD1; v_gene: TRBV5-1; j_gene: TRBJ2-6; abundance: -; CDR3aa: CASSLGTGFGANVLTF; CDR3nt: TGCGCCAGCAGCTTGGGGACAGGGTTTGGGGCCAACGTCCTGACTTTC
d_gene: -; v_gene: TRBV13; j_gene: TRBJ2-7; abundance: -; CDR3aa: CASSLSSYEQYF; CDR3nt: TGTGCCAGCAGCCTGAGCTCCTACGAGCAGTACTTC
d_gene: -; v_gene: TRBV28; j_gene: TRBJ2-5; abundance: -; CDR3aa: CASSSSRGTQYF; CDR3nt: TGTGCCAGCAGTTCATCCCGGGGGACCCAGTACTTC
d_gene: TRBD1; v_gene: TRBV19; j_gene: TRBJ2-3; abundance: -; CDR3aa: CASSPGQGAKDTQYF; CDR3nt: TGTGCCAGTAGTCCTGGACAGGGGGCTAAAGATACGCAGTATTTT
d_gene: -; v_gene: TRBV6-1; j_gene: TRBJ1-1; abundance: -; CDR3aa: CASSRGSSTEAFF; CDR3nt: TGTGCCAGCAGTCGCGGGTCTAGCACTGAAGCTTTCTTT
d_gene: TRBD1; v_gene: TRBV7-2; j_gene: TRBJ1-5; abundance: few; CDR3aa: CASSLVGQGLNQPQHF; CDR3nt: TGTGCCAGCAGCTTAGTTGGACAGGGCTTGAATCAGCCCCAGCATTTT
d_gene: -; v_gene: TRBV7-2; j_gene: TRBJ2-7; abundance: -; CDR3aa: CASSLGRPGHGYEQYF; CDR3nt: TGTGCCAGCAGCTTAGGACGTCCGGGACATGGGTACGAGCAGTACTTC
d_gene: -; v_gene: TRBV7-8; j_gene: TRBJ2-3; abundance: -; CDR3aa: CASSSGSPLSTDTQYF; CDR3nt: TGTGCCAGCAGCTCGGGCTCACCCCTTAGCACAGATACGCAGTATTTT
d_gene: TRBD2; v_gene: TRBV13; j_gene: TRBJ2-7; abundance: -; CDR3aa: CASSRERGPYEQYF; CDR3nt: TGTGCCAGCAGCCGTGAGCGGGGACCCTACGAGCAGTACTTC
d_gene: TRBD1; v_gene: TRBV25-1; j_gene: TRBJ2-7; abundance: -; CDR3aa: CASSAQRTGEGEQYF; CDR3nt: TGTGCCAGCAGTGCACAAAGGACAGGGGAAGGCGAGCAGTACTTC
d_gene: -; v_gene: TRBV11-2; j_gene: TRBJ1-5; abundance: many; CDR3aa: CASSLVVCISLRPQHF; CDR3nt: TGTGCCAGCAGCTTAGTAGTTTGCATAAGTCTACGGCCCCAGCATTTT
d_gene: -; v_gene: TRBV18; j_gene: TRBJ2-1; abundance: many; CDR3aa: CASSPRERVYNEQFF; CDR3nt: TGTGCCAGCTCACCACGGGAGAGGGTCTACAATGAGCAGTTCTTC
d_gene: -; v_gene: TRBV5-1; j_gene: TRBJ2-3; abundance: once; CDR3aa: CASSDGASDTQYF; CDR3nt: TGCGCCAGCAGCGACGGGGCATCAGATACGCAGTATTTT
d_gene: TRBD2; v_gene: TRBV25-1; j_gene: TRBJ2-1; abundance: -; CDR3aa: CASGGLAGANNEQFF; CDR3nt: TGTGCCAGCGGAGGACTAGCGGGCGCCAACAATGAGCAGTTCTTC
d_gene: -; v_gene: TRBV25-1; j_gene: TRBJ2-3; abundance: -; CDR3aa: CASSGKYTDTQYF; CDR3nt: TGTGCCAGCAGCGGAAAGTACACAGATACGCAGTATTTT
d_gene: -; v_gene: TRBV7-2; j_gene: TRBJ2-7; abundance: -; CDR3aa: CASSLVGMGYEQYF; CDR3nt: TGTGCCAGCAGCTTAGTTGGAATGGGCTACGAGCAGTACTTC
d_gene: TRBD1; v_gene: TRBV6-4; j_gene: TRBJ2-3; abundance: many; CDR3aa: CASSETGGPDTQYF; CDR3nt: TGTGCCAGCAGTGAGACAGGGGGTCCAGATACGCAGTATTTT
d_gene: -; v_gene: TRBV28; j_gene: TRBJ2-1; abundance: -; CDR3aa: CASSFRPNEQFF; CDR3nt: TGTGCCAGCAGTTTCCGGCCGAATGAGCAGTTCTTC
d_gene: -; v_gene: TRBV27; j_gene: TRBJ1-5; abundance: few; CDR3aa: CASSLSFGTNQHF; CDR3nt: TGTGCCAGCAGTTTATCCTTCGGGACTAACCAGCATTTT
d_gene: TRBD2; v_gene: TRBV29-1; j_gene: TRBJ2-1; abundance: -; CDR3aa: CSVEGPAGENEQFF; CDR3nt: TGCAGCGTTGAAGGGCCGGCGGGGGAAAATGAGCAGTTCTTC
d_gene: -; v_gene: TRBV28; j_gene: TRBJ2-7; abundance: -; CDR3aa: CASSSYSYEQYF; CDR3nt: TGTGCCAGCAGTTCCTACAGCTACGAGCAGTACTTC
d_gene: TRBD1; v_gene: TRBV19; j_gene: TRBJ2-1; abundance: -; CDR3aa: CASSIAGQSSYNEQFF; CDR3nt: TGTGCCAGTAGTATAGCGGGACAGAGTTCCTACAATGAGCAGTTCTTC
d_gene: -; v_gene: TRBV19; j_gene: TRBJ2-7; abundance: -; CDR3aa: CASSTWTDEYNEQYF; CDR3nt: TGTGCCAGTAGTACCTGGACAGATGAGTACAACGAGCAGTACTTC
d_gene: -; v_gene: TRBV5-5; j_gene: TRBJ2-1; abundance: few; CDR3aa: CASSTEAVEQFF; CDR3nt: TGTGCCAGCAGCACGGAAGCGGTTGAGCAGTTCTTC
d_gene: -; v_gene: TRBV2; j_gene: TRBJ2-1; abundance: -; CDR3aa: CASSEALPGNEQFF; CDR3nt: TGTGCCAGCAGTGAAGCGCTTCCGGGCAATGAGCAGTTCTTC
d_gene: TRBD1; v_gene: TRBV13; j_gene: TRBJ2-5; abundance: few; CDR3aa: CASSTRDRGQETQYF; CDR3nt: TGTGCCAGCAGCACCCGGGACAGAGGCCAAGAGACCCAGTACTTC
d_gene: -; v_gene: TRBV11-3; j_gene: TRBJ2-1; abundance: -; CDR3aa: CASSPLASGSNEQFF; CDR3nt: TGTGCCAGCAGCCCACTAGCCTCGGGAAGCAATGAGCAGTTCTTC
d_gene: TRBD1; v_gene: TRBV7-9; j_gene: TRBJ2-1; abundance: -; CDR3aa: CASSPRDRGSYNEQFF; CDR3nt: TGTGCCAGCAGCCCCCGGGACAGGGGATCCTACAATGAGCAGTTCTTC
d_gene: -; v_gene: TRBV7-2; j_gene: TRBJ2-7; abundance: -; CDR3aa: CASSLAYGPHEQYF; CDR3nt: TGTGCCAGCAGCTTAGCGTACGGCCCTCACGAGCAGTACTTC
d_gene: -; v_gene: TRBV18; j_gene: TRBJ2-3; abundance: -; CDR3aa: CASAGTDTQYF; CDR3nt: TGTGCCAGCGCCGGCACAGATACGCAGTATTTT
d_gene: -; v_gene: TRBV2; j_gene: TRBJ1-5; abundance: -; CDR3aa: CASRGETGTSNQPQHF; CDR3nt: TGTGCCAGCAGGGGGGAAACAGGGACGAGCAATCAGCCCCAGCATTTT
d_gene: -; v_gene: TRBV4-2; j_gene: TRBJ2-2; abundance: -; CDR3aa: CASSLELAPTGELFF; CDR3nt: TGTGCCAGCAGCTTGGAACTGGCGCCAACCGGGGAGCTGTTTTTT
d_gene: -; v_gene: TRBV11-2; j_gene: TRBJ2-7; abundance: -; CDR3aa: CASSLPGLGPSPYEQYF; CDR3nt: TGTGCCAGCAGCTTACCTGGCTTGGGACCCAGTCCCTACGAGCAGTACTTC
d_gene: -; v_gene: TRBV7-6; j_gene: TRBJ2-1; abundance: few; CDR3aa: CASSANSEPYNEQFF; CDR3nt: TGTGCCAGCAGCGCCAATAGCGAGCCCTACAATGAGCAGTTCTTC
d_gene: -; v_gene: TRBV9; j_gene: TRBJ1-1; abundance: -; CDR3aa: CASSSHRDGTEAFF; CDR3nt: TGTGCCAGCAGCAGCCACAGGGATGGCACTGAAGCTTTCTTT
d_gene: -; v_gene: TRBV29-1; j_gene: TRBJ2-3; abundance: -; CDR3aa: CSAQKTPLGYTDTQYF; CDR3nt: TGCAGCGCACAAAAGACACCATTGGGATATACAGATACGCAGTATTTT
d_gene: TRBD1; v_gene: TRBV28; j_gene: TRBJ2-3; abundance: -; CDR3aa: CASSLSPGTGLDDTQYF; CDR3nt: TGTGCCAGCAGTCTTAGTCCCGGGACAGGGCTCGACGATACGCAGTATTTT
d_gene: TRBD2; v_gene: TRBV11-2; j_gene: TRBJ2-7; abundance: -; CDR3aa: CASSFPGGPAEQYF; CDR3nt: TGTGCCAGCAGCTTCCCGGGAGGGCCCGCCGAGCAGTACTTC
d_gene: -; v_gene: TRBV6-5; j_gene: TRBJ2-5; abundance: -; CDR3aa: CASSYSSTETQYF; CDR3nt: TGTGCCAGCAGTTACTCCTCCACTGAGACCCAGTACTTC
d_gene: TRBD2; v_gene: TRBV11-2; j_gene: TRBJ2-2; abundance: -; CDR3aa: CASSLRLAGVNGELFF; CDR3nt: TGTGCCAGCAGCTTACGTCTAGCGGGAGTAAACGGGGAGCTGTTTTTT
d_gene: -; v_gene: TRBV6-1; j_gene: TRBJ2-3; abundance: -; CDR3aa: CASKFRGADTQYF; CDR3nt: TGTGCCAGCAAATTCAGGGGTGCAGATACGCAGTATTTT